What follows are 20 T cell receptor beta chains derived from one specimen sequenced in a study of T cells in Graves' hyperthyroidism and ophthalmopathy. RNA transcripts provided the source from which TCR beta CDR3 regions were amplified. Carried out on the TCR CDR3, a first-round RT-PCR used the HTBI primer set. TCRdb used MiXCR to reprocess the multiplex PCR reads, holding one entry per CDR3 protein. This table holds about 770,000 distinct CDR3 sequences, 18% found once. Material: blood. Every receptor here comes from a woman between 45 and 60 years old with Graves' hyperthyroidism that later progressed to Graves' ophthalmopathy.

This clonotype was recorded at least ten times. The V call is TRBV2, the J call TRBJ2-2; 7 bases map to TRBD1. Germline CDR1 and CDR2: SNHLY and FYNNEI. The CDR3 loop spans 15 amino acids. Trimming cost V 8 bases and J 0 bases; bases outside gene matches: 6. The CDR3 sequence is CASLGGVTNTGELFF. As DNA, the CDR3 is TGTGCCAGCCTAGGGGGCGTTACGAACACCGGGGAGCTGTTTTTT.

In its sample, this clonotype was seen many times. The chain has TRBV3-1 and TRBJ1-2; no clear D. This CDR3 is 13 amino acids long. Germline CDR1 and CDR2: LGHDT and YNNKEL (reference sequence). Between the trimmed V and J ends, which lost 0 bases and 8 bases, there was a span of 10 bases. The CDR3 sequence: CASSQDRIGGYTF. Here the CDR3 DNA reads TGTGCCAGCAGCCAAGATAGAATTGGAGGCTACACCTTC.

This clonotype was observed many times. The chain recombines TRBV29-1 with TRBJ1-1; D is undetermined. Germline V gene sequence: CDR1 SQVTM, CDR2 ANQGSEA. The V end lost 2 bases, the J end lost 7 bases, and 11 bases lay between the germline ends. CDR3 size: 12 residues. The CDR3 DNA reads TGCAGCGTTGAACGGCAGCAAGATGAAGCTTTCTTT. Its protein product is CSVERQQDEAFF. Full variable domain (rest looked up from reference TRBV29-1 and TRBJ1-1): SAVISQKPSRDICQRGTSLTIQCQVDSQVTMMFWYRQQPGQSLTLIATANQGSEATYESGFVIDKFPISRPNLTFSTLTVSNMSPEDSSIYLCSVERQQDEAFFGQGTRLTVV.

The table lists this clonotype with a few counts. The chain is built from TRBV5-1 and TRBJ2-1, with 12 bases fitting TRBD2. The CDR3 runs 19 residues. Germline V CDR1 and CDR2: SGHRS, YFSETQ. V shed 1 base, J shed 1 base, and the junction held 9 bases outside the gene matches. The CDR3 region is CASSLILAGGPESYNEQFF. The CDR3, as DNA: TGCGCCAGCAGCTTGATTCTAGCGGGGGGGCCGGAGTCCTACAATGAGCAGTTCTTC.

In this sample, this clonotype turned up many times. The chain joins TRBV5-8 to TRBJ2-5; D is uncertain. Between the trimmed V and J ends, which lost 1 base and 1 base, there was a span of 5 bases. Germline CDR1 is SGHTS and CDR2 is YDEGEE. The CDR3 runs to 13 residues. DNA for the CDR3: TGTGCCAGCAGCTTGACAAGCCAAGAGACCCAGTACTTC. As protein: CASSLTSQETQYF.

At least ten counts were recorded for this clonotype. This chain joins TRBV15 and TRBJ2-5; D remains unclear. V was cut by 0 bases and J by 1 base, with 6 bases left in between. The CDR3 has 14 amino acids. The germline gives CDR1 LNHNV, CDR2 YYDKDF (reference sequence). The CDR3 sequence: CATSREGFQETQYF. CDR3 DNA: TGTGCCACCAGCAGAGAAGGCTTCCAAGAGACCCAGTACTTC.

The J gene is TRBJ2-3, the V gene TRBV27, with 13 nucleotides matching TRBD2. The germline gives CDR1 MNHEY, CDR2 SMNVEV (reference sequence). The length of the CDR3 is 17 residues. V shed 5 bases and J 6 bases; nucleotides not matched to a gene: 11. This CDR3 reads CASSTTTSGGPFDTQYF. CDR3 coding DNA: TGTGCCAGCAGTACGACGACTAGCGGGGGGCCTTTCGATACGCAGTATTTT.

This clonotype has just a few counts. The V and J genes are TRBV2 and TRBJ2-5, with 7 bases aligning to TRBD1. The V gene end was trimmed by 8 bases and the J gene end by 2 bases; junction bases not matched to a gene: 8. This CDR3 is 14 amino acids long. Germline CDR1 and CDR2: SNHLY and FYNNEI. The CDR3 DNA reads TGTGCCAGCGCGGCTGGGACAGTACAAGAGACCCAGTACTTC. This sequence encodes CASAAGTVQETQYF.

In this sample, this clonotype turned up a few times. The genes are TRBV6-1 and TRBJ1-4; 7 bases agree with TRBD1. The trim removed 5 bases at V and 0 bases at J, leaving 3 bases unmatched. Germline loops: CDR1 MNHNS, CDR2 SASEGT. The CDR3 length is 15 residues. The CDR3 DNA reads TGTGCCAGCAGTCCGGGACAGTCAACTAATGAAAAACTGTTTTTT. Translated, it gives CASSPGQSTNEKLFF.

The chain uses TRBV19 and TRBJ2-6; D is unresolved. The CDR3 loop spans 13 amino acids. Germline lookup yields CDR1 LNHDA and CDR2 SQIVND (reference sequence). The V end was cut by 10 bases, the J end by 0 bases, with 7 bases between. The CDR3 bases are TGTGCCACCCTCAGCTCTGGGGCCAACGTCCTGACTTTC. Translation: CATLSSGANVLTF.

As DNA, the CDR3 is TGTGCCAGCAGCCTATCCACCGGGAAGAACACTGAAGCTTTCTTT. It encodes CASSLSTGKNTEAFF. The V call is TRBV7-9, the J call TRBJ1-1, with D hard to call. The CDR3 contains 15 residues. Germline V CDR1 and CDR2: SEHNR, FQNEAQ (reference sequence). Trimming removed 5 bases at V and 1 base at J, with 14 bases between.

The chain employs TRBV4-1 and TRBJ1-2, with D possibly being TRBD1 (6 bases). Trimming removed 0 bases at V and 8 bases at J, with 13 bases between. Germline values: CDR1 MGHRA, CDR2 YSYEKL. This CDR3 is built from 14 residues. CDR3 nucleotides: TGCGCCAGCAGCCAAGAGCGGGGGCGCGGAGGCTACACCTTC. This codes for CASSQERGRGGYTF.

V usage is TRBV19 and J usage is TRBJ1-5; D gene ambiguous. The CDR3 spans 13 residues. CDR1 is LNHDA, CDR2 SQIVND, per germline (reference sequence). Trimming stripped 4 bases from V and 5 bases from J, with 9 bases between. CDR3 protein: CASSRGGYQPQHF. In DNA form, the CDR3 reads TGTGCCAGTAGTAGAGGAGGTTATCAGCCCCAGCATTTT.

In this sample, this clonotype turned up a few times. This sequence may be a read error, since a much larger clone differs from it by one base. The CDR3, as DNA: TGTGCCAGCAGCCAAGTCTGGCTAGCGGGGGGGCCTCGGCCCTACAATGAGCAGTTCTTC. This encodes CASSQVWLAGGPRPYNEQFF. This chain uses TRBV3-1 with TRBJ2-1; TRBD2 matches 12 bases. The CDR3 has 20 residues. V shed 1 base and J 2 bases; nucleotides not matched to a gene: 12. Germline lookup yields CDR1 LGHDT and CDR2 YNNKEL (reference sequence).

This clonotype has more than one count but fewer than ten. The V call is TRBV6-1, the J call TRBJ1-5, with TRBD1 matching 8 bases. The germline V gene has CDR1 MNHNS and CDR2 SASEGT. The CDR3 consists of 15 residues. The V and J ends lost 6 bases and 0 bases, in that order; junction bases with no gene match: 4. The CDR3 here is CASRDRGGSNQPQHF. The CDR3 nucleotides are TGTGCCAGCAGAGACAGGGGCGGTAGCAATCAGCCCCAGCATTTT.

This rearrangement joins TRBV4-2 to TRBJ2-7, with D tentatively TRBD1 or TRBD2 (6 bases each). Germline values: CDR1 LGHNA, CDR2 YNFKEQ. The V end was cut by 3 bases, the J end by 2 bases, with 17 bases between. The length of the CDR3 is 16 residues. The CDR3 is CASSQPTGGRPYEQYF. In nucleotides, the CDR3 is TGTGCCAGCAGCCAGCCGACTGGGGGGCGCCCCTACGAGCAGTACTTC.

There are a few counts of this clonotype. This sequence joins TRBV30 and TRBJ2-5, with 8 bases fitting TRBD2. V was clipped by 0 bases and J by 5 bases; unmatched bases: 5. The CDR3 is 14 residues long. Germline CDR1 and CDR2: GTSNPN and SVGIG (reference sequence). The CDR3 coding sequence is TGTGCCTGGAGTGTGGCGGGGGGCCGGGAGACCCAGTACTTC. Protein: CAWSVAGGRETQYF. The whole variable domain, remainder taken from reference TRBV30 and TRBJ2-5, is SQTIHQWPATLVQPVGSPLSLECTVEGTSNPNLYWYRQAAGRGLQLLFYSVGIGQISSEVPQNLSASRPQDRQFILSSKKLLLSDSGFYLCAWSVAGGRETQYFGPGTRLLVL.

The chain links TRBV7-2 to TRBJ1-1; D is unresolved. The V gene lost 5 bases and the J gene lost 7 bases, with 11 bases spanning the gap. Per the germline V gene, CDR1 is SGHTA and CDR2 is FQGNSA. This CDR3 is built from 12 residues. The chain's CDR3 is CASSRKRDEAFF. As DNA, the CDR3 is TGTGCCAGCAGCCGTAAGAGGGATGAAGCTTTCTTT.

This clonotype was observed a handful of times. The V gene is TRBV5-5, the J gene TRBJ1-4, with TRBD1 as a possible D gene (5 bases). V lost 5 bases and J lost 4, with 15 bases in between. Germline loops: CDR1 SGHKS, CDR2 YYEKEE (reference sequence). This CDR3 contains 15 residues. Here the CDR3 reads CASRSGPAGNEKLFF. The CDR3 coding sequence is TGTGCCAGCAGGTCGGGGCCCGCGGGTAATGAAAAACTGTTTTTT.

This clonotype was detected many times. The V call is TRBV30, the J call TRBJ2-5; D is perhaps TRBD2 (5 bases). CDR1 GTSNPN and CDR2 SVGIG come from the germline V gene (reference sequence). Trimming removed 3 bases at V and 4 bases at J, with 12 bases between. The CDR3 runs to 13 residues. CDR3 nucleotide sequence: TGTGCCTGGAGCGCCGGAAGCGGAGAGACCCAGTACTTC. Translation: CAWSAGSGETQYF.